This T cell receptor beta chain was sequenced during a study of T-cell memory formation after mild COVID-19. Study conclusions and caveats: Memory from before infection featured some responding clones, which suggests cross-reactive memory joined.

TCRdb processed the 5' RACE reads anew with MiXCR; each CDR3 protein has one entry. The top ten hold roughly 8.9% of the sample, which has fewer than 450,000 distinct CDR3 sequences, approximately 25% seen once. With V trimmed by 5 bases and J by 2 bases, 12 bases remained unmatched. CDR3 length: 17 amino acids. CDR1 and CDR2 (germline): SEHNR, FQNEAQ (reference sequence). As to this clonotype: Antigen: not known.

This TCR was recovered from an adult woman who had mild COVID-19 (a few samples of this study predate the infection). Cell type and time point are not known. The sequenced sample consisted of PBMCs or a T cell subset sorted from them (not recorded which). This chain connects TRBV7-9 to TRBJ2-7; TRBD2 matches at 10 bases. The CDR3 nucleotides are TGTGCCAGCAGCCCCAGGGGGAGCGGGAGGGCAGCCTACGAGCAGTACTTC. It encodes CASSPRGSGRAAYEQYF.